This is a list of T cell receptor beta chains from one sample in a study of cytomegalovirus exposure and HLA in healthy donors. Clones were read by immunoSEQ multiplex PCR, and TCRdb kept only the in-frame ones, dropping some. Among 150,000 to 200,000 clones listed, about four fifths were seen once. The sample consisted of PBMCs. These receptors originate from a man younger than 35 in good health and CMV-seronegative. Each CDR3 is given with its conserved first and last residue. A D gene is named only where the DNA matches it firmly. The listing skips clone size in some rows; elsewhere it reads once, few, many or a size class.

J | size | D | length | V | DNA | CDR3
TRBJ2-3 | NA | NA | 15 | TRBV4-1 | TGCGCCAGCAGCCAAGCACAGGGTAGCACAGATACGCAGTATTTT | CASSQAQGSTDTQYF
TRBJ2-5 | NA | TRBD2 | 13 | TRBV4-1 | TGCGCCAGCAGCCAAGATAGCGGGGAGACCCAGTACTTC | CASSQDSGETQYF
TRBJ2-7 | NA | TRBD2 | 13 | TRBV6-5 | TGTGCCAGCAGTGTACTAGCGGGGTACGAGCAGTACTTC | CASSVLAGYEQYF
TRBJ2-2 | NA | TRBD1 | 15 | TRBV5-4 | TGTGCCAGCAGCCAAGTGACAGGGAGAGGCGGGGAGCTGTTTTTT | CASSQVTGRGGELFF
TRBJ2-5 | NA | NA | 14 | TRBV6-5 | TGTGCCAGCAGTTACAGGGACACTAGAGAGACCCAGTACTTC | CASSYRDTRETQYF
TRBJ2-2 | NA | TRBD2 | 16 | TRBV9 | TGTGCCAGCAGCGGCCTAGCGGGAGGGGCCACCGGGGAGCTGTTTTTT | CASSGLAGGATGELFF
TRBJ2-7 | NA | TRBD1 | 13 | TRBV2 | TGTGCCAGCAGGCCGACAGGGGTATACGAGCAGTACTTC | CASRPTGVYEQYF
TRBJ2-3 | NA | TRBD2 | 16 | TRBV19 | TGTGCCAGTAGTATAGATCTAGCGGGGATCACAGATACGCAGTATTTT | CASSIDLAGITDTQYF
TRBJ2-7 | once | TRBD1 | 15 | TRBV5-1 | TGCGCCAGCAGCTTGGGAGGGGGCGCGTCTTACGAGCAGTACTTC | CASSLGGGASYEQYF
TRBJ2-5 | NA | NA | 15 | TRBV11-1 | TGTGCCAGCAGCTTGGAAAGGGGCCCTGGTTGGACCCAGTACTTC | CASSLERGPGWTQYF
TRBJ2-1 | NA | NA | 16 | TRBV4-2 | TGTGCCACTAGCGGAGGGGGAGGGAGCTCCTACAATGAGCAGTTCTTC | CATSGGGGSSYNEQFF
TRBJ2-5 | NA | TRBD1 | 12 | TRBV5-1 | TGCGCCAGCACCGGGGACAGAGAGACCCAGTACTTC | CASTGDRETQYF
TRBJ2-5 | NA | TRBD2 | 16 | TRBV6-6 | TGTGCCAGCAGTTACGAGGGGACTAGCGGGAGTCATGAAGGGTACTTC | CASSYEGTSGSHEGYF
TRBJ2-1 | NA | NA | 12 | TRBV6-5 | TGTGCCAGCAGTTACAGCGCAGATGAGCAGTTCTTC | CASSYSADEQFF
TRBJ2-3 | NA | NA | 14 | TRBV5-1 | TGCGCCAGCAGCCCCGGGGAGTCCACAGATACGCAGTATTTT | CASSPGESTDTQYF
TRBJ2-4 | NA | NA | 18 | TRBV11-2 | TGTGCCAGCAGCTTAGGGGGCAGACTTACAAGGGCCAAAAACATTCAGTACTTC | CASSLGGRLTRAKNIQYF
TRBJ2-1 | NA | NA | 13 | TRBV7-9 | TGTGCCAGCTACGAGAGCTCCTACAATGAGCAGTTCTTC | CASYESSYNEQFF
TRBJ1-2 | NA | NA | 11 | TRBV5-4 | TGTGCCAGCAGCTTGGGACTTGGCTACACCTTC | CASSLGLGYTF
TRBJ1-1 | NA | NA | 16 | TRBV19 | TGTGCCAGCTCACGGGGGATACAAGGCCCGAACACTGAAGCTTTCTTT | CASSRGIQGPNTEAFF
TRBJ2-7 | NA | TRBD1 | 14 | TRBV29-1 | TGCAGCGTTGATATGGGGACAGGGACCTACGAGCAGTACTTC | CSVDMGTGTYEQYF
TRBJ2-1 | NA | TRBD2 | 15 | TRBV27 | TGTGCCAGCAGTTTGCTGCGGGAGAGGTACAATGAGCAGTTCTTC | CASSLLRERYNEQFF